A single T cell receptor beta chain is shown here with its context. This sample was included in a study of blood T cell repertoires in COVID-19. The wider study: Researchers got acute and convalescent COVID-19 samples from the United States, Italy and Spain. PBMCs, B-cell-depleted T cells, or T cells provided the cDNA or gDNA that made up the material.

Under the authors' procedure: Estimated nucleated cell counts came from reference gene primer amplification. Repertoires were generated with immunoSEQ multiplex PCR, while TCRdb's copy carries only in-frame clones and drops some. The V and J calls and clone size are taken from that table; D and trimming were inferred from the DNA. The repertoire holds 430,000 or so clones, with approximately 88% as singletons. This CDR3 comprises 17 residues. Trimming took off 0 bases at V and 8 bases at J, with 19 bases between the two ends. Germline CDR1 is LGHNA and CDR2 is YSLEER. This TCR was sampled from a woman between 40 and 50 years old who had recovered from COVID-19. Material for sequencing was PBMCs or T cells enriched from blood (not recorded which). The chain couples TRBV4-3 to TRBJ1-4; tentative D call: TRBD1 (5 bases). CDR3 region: CASSQDLTSGIREKLFF. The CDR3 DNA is TGCGCCAGCAGCCAAGATCTTACTTCAGGGATTCGGGAAAAACTGTTTTTT.